The next 29 T cell receptor beta chains were all read from a single sample in a study of CD8 T cells in ankylosing spondylitis. No antigen has been identified for these receptors. TCRdb used MiXCR to reprocess the 5' RACE reads, holding one entry per CDR3 protein. The table lists about 220,000 distinct CDR3 sequences, about 7% of them singletons. Findings and caveats of the study: Apparently characteristic of ankylosing spondylitis blood was a TCR beta motif (roughly eight highly homologous variants).

Sequenced: blood, either unsorted or a sorted T cell fraction (not recorded which). Source of these receptors: a male donor with ankylosing spondylitis.

The sample holds a few counts of this clonotype. The V call is TRBV7-9, the J call TRBJ2-7; perhaps TRBD2 as D (6 bases). Germline V CDR1 and CDR2: SEHNR, FQNEAQ (reference sequence). The CDR3 spans 15 residues. V lost 3 bases to trimming and J lost 0 bases, with 12 bases between them. As DNA, the CDR3 is TGTGCCAGCAGCTTCGGCGGGGAGAGCTCCTACGAGCAGTACTTC. This sequence encodes CASSFGGESSYEQYF.

A remark on this clonotype: Sequence at one end of the junction differs from germline and may be a read error. The V gene is TRBV6-6, the J gene TRBJ2-7; the match to TRBD2 covers 9 bases. CDR3 size: 11 residues. The V gene's germline CDR1 is MNHNY and CDR2 SVGAGI (reference sequence). DNA of the CDR3: TGTGCCAGCCTCCTAGCGGGAACACTGAGCTTC. Translating gives CASLLAGTLSF.

This clonotype was seen at least ten times. V usage is TRBV12-3 or TRBV12-4 and J usage is TRBJ2-2, with D perhaps matching TRBD2 (6 bases). Between the trimmed V and J ends, which lost 9 bases and 7 bases, there was a span of 12 bases. This CDR3 contains 12 residues. The CDR3 sequence: CASCWRGGELFF. DNA for the CDR3: TGTGCCAGTTGCTGGCGGGGCGGGGAGCTGTTTTTT.

Many counts were recorded for this clonotype. The chain recombines TRBV9 with TRBJ1-2; 8 bases are a match to TRBD1. Germline CDR1 reads SGDLS; CDR2 reads YYNGEE. The V and J ends lost 0 bases and 8 bases, in that order; junction bases with no gene match: 12. The CDR3 has 16 residues. The CDR3 sequence: CASSVDNGQGIRGYTF. The CDR3 nucleotides read TGTGCCAGCAGCGTAGACAACGGACAGGGAATTAGGGGCTACACCTTC. The full variable domain, with the rest looked up from reference TRBV9 and TRBJ1-2, is DSGVTQTPKHLITATGQRVTLRCSPRSGDLSVYWYQQSLDQGLQFLIQYYNGEERAKGNILERFSAQQFPDLHSELNLSSLELGDSALYFCASSVDNGQGIRGYTFGSGTRLTVV.

This clonotype was recorded at least ten times. The chain employs TRBV4-1 and TRBJ1-1; D is undetermined. Trimming cost V 6 bases and J 0 bases, with 8 bases left between them. Per germline, CDR1 MGHRA and CDR2 YSYEKL. The CDR3 length is 13 residues. Here the CDR3 reads CASRHRMNTEAFF. CDR3 DNA sequence: TGCGCCAGCAGACACCGCATGAACACTGAAGCTTTCTTT.

This clonotype was observed at least ten times. The chain has TRBV9 and TRBJ1-5; D may be TRBD1 (5 bases). CDR1 and CDR2 (germline): SGDLS, YYNGEE. The CDR3 sequence is 14 residues long. V lost 0 bases and J lost 3, with 7 bases in between. CDR3 loop: CASSVGGPNQPQHF. The DNA of the CDR3 is TGTGCCAGCAGCGTAGGGGGCCCCAATCAGCCCCAGCATTTT.

The chain carries TRBV4-2 and TRBJ2-1; TRBD2 matches at 7 bases. Per germline, CDR1 LGHNA and CDR2 YNFKEQ. Losses at the gene ends were 0 bases for V and 8 bases for J; bases not matched to a gene: 10. This CDR3 comprises 16 residues. CDR3 nucleotide sequence: TGTGCCAGCAGCCAAGAAGTTGCGGGAGAGCCTCATGAGCAGTTCTTC. This codes for CASSQEVAGEPHEQFF.

The gene calls are TRBV29-1 and TRBJ2-3; the D gene is possibly TRBD2 (6 bases). Germline lookup yields CDR1 SQVTM and CDR2 ANQGSEA. Trimming left V 0 bases short and J 4 bases short, with 20 bases between. This CDR3 is 17 amino acids long. The CDR3 spells CSVEDREPLAGPDTQYF. The CDR3 nucleotides read TGCAGCGTTGAAGATCGGGAGCCGCTAGCAGGGCCAGATACGCAGTATTTT.

V and J are TRBV27 and TRBJ2-7; 8 nucleotides align to TRBD2. The CDR3 has 14 amino acids. CDR1 is MNHEY and CDR2 is SMNVEV in the germline V gene (reference sequence). Losses at the gene ends were 4 bases for V and 6 bases for J; bases not matched to a gene: 8. CDR3 nucleotide sequence: TGTGCCAGCAGTTGGAGTAGCGGGACTGGCGAGCAGTACTTC. Protein product: CASSWSSGTGEQYF.

This clonotype was seen a few times. V is TRBV6-1 and J is TRBJ1-4, with D unclear. From germline, CDR1 is MNHNS and CDR2 SASEGT. Trimming removed 5 bases from V and 0 bases from J, with 10 bases in between. CDR3 length equals 15 residues. The CDR3 coding sequence is TGTGCCAGCAGTCCGGGTCCCGCAACTAATGAAAAACTGTTTTTT. It specifies CASSPGPATNEKLFF.

This clonotype was detected many times. This rearrangement joins TRBV28 to TRBJ2-1, with D tentatively TRBD2 (5 bases). The CDR3 totals 14 residues. Germline-derived CDR1 and CDR2 are MDHEN and SYDVKM. The germline V and J ends were trimmed by 2 bases and 6 bases, with 11 bases remaining between them. The CDR3 loop reads CASSLPGSVNEQFF. CDR3 bases: TGTGCCAGCAGTTTACCGGGGAGCGTCAATGAGCAGTTCTTC. Looking up the rest from reference TRBV28 and TRBJ2-1 gives the full variable domain: DVKVTQSSRYLVKRTGEKVFLECVQDMDHENMFWYRQDPGLGLRLIYFSYDVKMKEKGDIPEGYSVSREKKERFSLILESASTNQTSMYLCASSLPGSVNEQFFGPGTRLTVL.

Many counts were recorded for this clonotype. V gene TRBV12-3 or TRBV12-4 combines with J gene TRBJ2-1; no reliable D call. V lost 5 bases and J 0 bases, leaving 8 bases between the germline ends. There are 14 residues in the CDR3. The CDR3 protein is CASSPNRSYNEQFF. DNA for the CDR3: TGTGCCAGCAGTCCCAATCGCTCCTACAATGAGCAGTTCTTC.

This clonotype was detected ten times or more. This chain links TRBV6-2 or TRBV6-3 with TRBJ1-1; no definite D call. The CDR3 consists of 14 residues. CDR1 MNHEY and CDR2 SVGEGT come from the germline V gene. V shed 4 bases and J shed 5 bases, with 14 bases lying between them. The CDR3 nucleotides are TGTGCCAGCAGTTTAGGGCTCGGGAATACTGAAGCTTTCTTT. It codes for CASSLGLGNTEAFF.

This clonotype was seen only a few times. The chain employs TRBV7-6 and TRBJ2-3, with 7 nucleotides matching TRBD1. Per the germline V gene, CDR1 is SGHVS and CDR2 is FNYEAQ. This CDR3 is 16 amino acids long. V trimming: 1 base; J trimming: 2 bases; junction bases outside the gene matches: 6. The CDR3: CASSLVHRGPTDTQYF. CDR3 DNA: TGTGCCAGCAGCTTAGTACACAGGGGCCCCACAGATACGCAGTATTTT. The variable domain in full, completed from reference TRBV7-6 and TRBJ2-3, reads GAGVSQSPRYKVTKRGQDVALRCDPISGHVSLYWYRQALGQGPEFLTYFNYEAQQDKSGLPNDRFSAERPEGSISTLTIQRTEQRDSAMYRCASSLVHRGPTDTQYFGPGTRLTVL.

This clonotype came up many times. The chain is built from TRBV11-1 and TRBJ2-7; 9 bases are a match to TRBD1. CDR1 is SGHAT and CDR2 is FQDESV in the germline V gene (reference sequence). CDR3 length: 15 amino acids. J gave up 4 bases and V 0 bases, and 4 bases lay outside the gene matches. The CDR3 protein is CASSLALTGGYEQYF. CDR3 sequence (DNA): TGTGCCAGCAGCTTAGCGTTGACAGGGGGATACGAGCAGTACTTC.

This clonotype appeared many times. The rearrangement joins TRBV4-3 to TRBJ2-3; 9 nucleotides line up with TRBD2. The length of the CDR3 is 19 residues. The trim removed 4 bases at V and 2 bases at J, leaving 16 bases unmatched. Germline CDR1 and CDR2: LGHNA and YSLEER. CDR3 nucleotide sequence: TGCGCCAGCAGCCCCCTGTACCTTAGCGGGAGACCTCCCACAGATACGCAGTATTTT. Encoded protein: CASSPLYLSGRPPTDTQYF.

This clonotype was seen many times. The chain uses TRBV5-1 and TRBJ2-3; no clear D gene. The CDR3 loop spans 14 amino acids. V gave up 2 bases and J gave up 1 base, with 8 bases separating them. CDR1 and CDR2 (germline): SGHRS, YFSETQ. The CDR3 DNA is TGCGCCAGCAGCTTCTTGTCGGGCACAGATACGCAGTATTTT. Translating gives CASSFLSGTDTQYF.

This clonotype was recorded at least ten times. This chain joins TRBV12-3 or TRBV12-4 and TRBJ1-2; a possible D gene is TRBD1 (5 bases). Deletions cut 3 bases from V and 5 bases from J, with 16 bases between. CDR3 length: 15 residues. CDR3 loop: CASSFWDSSRYGYTF. The CDR3 DNA reads as TGTGCCAGCAGTTTTTGGGACTCCTCGAGGTATGGCTACACCTTC.

Turning to this clonotype: A read error may be the cause here, since a much bigger clone is one base away. The genes are TRBV15 and TRBJ2-1; possibly TRBD2 for D (5 bases). This CDR3 is built from 12 residues. Deletions cut 5 bases from V and 6 bases from J, with 8 bases between. Germline V gene sequence: CDR1 LNHNV, CDR2 YYDKDF (reference sequence). CDR3 sequence (DNA): TGTGCCACCAGCTCCAGCGGCAATGAGCAGTTCTTC. Its protein is CATSSSGNEQFF.

This clonotype was seen many times. V is TRBV27 and J is TRBJ2-7, with a possible D match to TRBD2 (5 bases). Per the germline V gene, CDR1 is MNHEY and CDR2 is SMNVEV (reference sequence). The CDR3 loop spans 14 amino acids. V gave up 5 bases and J gave up 1 base, with 12 bases separating them. The CDR3 spells CASSPMSGSYEQYF. The DNA for the CDR3 is TGTGCCAGCAGTCCGATGAGCGGTTCCTACGAGCAGTACTTC.

This clonotype has ten or more counts. This sequence joins TRBV7-9 and TRBJ2-7; 10 bases line up with TRBD1. CDR3 length equals 16 residues. The V and J ends lost 5 bases and 2 bases, in that order; junction bases with no gene match: 9. Germline V CDR1 and CDR2: SEHNR, FQNEAQ (reference sequence). The CDR3 nucleotides read TGTGCCAGCAGCCCCCCGTCCGGACAGGGGGCCTACGAGCAGTACTTC. Encoded protein: CASSPPSGQGAYEQYF. Together with reference TRBV7-9 and TRBJ2-7, the CDR3 gives the full variable domain: DTGVSQNPRHKITKRGQNVTFRCDPISEHNRLYWYRQTLGQGPEFLTYFQNEAQLEKSRLLSDRFSAERPKGSFSTLEIQRTEQGDSAMYLCASSPPSGQGAYEQYFGPGTRLTVT.

This clonotype was seen many times. The chain recombines TRBV20-1 with TRBJ2-2; D remains ambiguous. This CDR3 is built from 11 residues. Germline CDR1 is DFQATT and CDR2 is SNEGSKA (reference sequence). V was trimmed by 6 bases and J by 3 bases, leaving 5 bases between them. This chain's CDR3 is CSAEYTGELFF. CDR3 bases: TGCAGTGCAGAATACACCGGGGAGCTGTTTTTT.

In this sample, this clonotype turned up many times. The chain links TRBV14 to TRBJ2-6; perhaps TRBD2 as D (5 bases). The CDR3 loop spans 18 amino acids. Trimming cost V 0 bases and J 0 bases, with 12 bases left between them. The germline gives CDR1 SGHDN, CDR2 FVKESK. CDR3 sequence: CASSQESSRDSGANVLTF. The CDR3 bases are TGTGCCAGCAGCCAAGAAAGCAGCCGGGACTCTGGGGCCAACGTCCTGACTTTC.

This clonotype was seen repeatedly, ten times or more. The rearrangement joins TRBV7-9 to TRBJ1-1; no reliable D call. This CDR3 has 12 residues. CDR1 and CDR2 (germline): SEHNR, FQNEAQ (reference sequence). The V and J ends lost 7 bases and 0 bases respectively, with 6 bases between them. The CDR3 protein is CASTYMNTEAFF. DNA for the CDR3: TGTGCCAGCACCTACATGAACACTGAAGCTTTCTTT.

This chain connects TRBV11-2 to TRBJ1-1, with no clear D. The CDR3 has 18 residues. The V end lost 5 bases, the J end lost 1 base, and 23 bases lay between the germline ends. The germline V gene encodes CDR1 SGHAT and CDR2 FQNNGV. The DNA of the CDR3 is TGTGCCAGCAGCCAAGGTCCAGCAGGCTCTGAGGGGAACACTGAAGCTTTCTTT. This translates into CASSQGPAGSEGNTEAFF.

In this sample, this clonotype turned up many times. The chain carries TRBV20-1 and TRBJ1-2; D uncertain. Germline-derived CDR1 and CDR2 are DFQATT and SNEGSKA (reference sequence). CDR3 length: 13 residues. V was cut by 4 bases and J by 3 bases, with 12 bases left in between. The CDR3 reads CSATSSNDYGYTF. CDR3 DNA sequence: TGCAGTGCTACGTCCAGTAACGACTATGGCTACACCTTC.

This clonotype appeared many times. The chain is built from TRBV29-1 and TRBJ2-7; possible D gene TRBD1, 5 bases. The germline CDR1 and CDR2 sequences are SQVTM and ANQGSEA. The CDR3 length is 13 residues. V dropped 1 base and J dropped 4 bases, with 11 bases sitting between them. CDR3 in DNA: TGCAGCGTTGAAGCCGATGACAGTTACGAGCAGTACTTC. Its protein is CSVEADDSYEQYF.

The chain uses TRBV6-1 and TRBJ2-7, with 10 bases lining up with TRBD1. Germline CDR1 and CDR2: MNHNS and SASEGT. V dropped 5 bases and J dropped 3; count of bases not matched to a gene: 7. This CDR3 comprises 15 residues. The CDR3 nucleotides read TGTGCCAGCAGTCTAACCGGGACAGGGGTCTACGAGCAGTACTTC. Translating gives CASSLTGTGVYEQYF.

This clonotype was seen a handful of times. J is TRBJ2-2 and V is TRBV6-2 or TRBV6-3; TRBD2 might be the D (5 bases). Germline V gene sequence: CDR1 MNHEY, CDR2 SVGEGT. V was cut by 8 bases and J by 2 bases, with 21 bases left in between. The CDR3 covers 17 residues. DNA for the CDR3: TGTGCCAGCTCGTTCAGGTCGAGGGTCATTAACACCGGGGAGCTGTTTTTT. Protein sequence: CASSFRSRVINTGELFF.